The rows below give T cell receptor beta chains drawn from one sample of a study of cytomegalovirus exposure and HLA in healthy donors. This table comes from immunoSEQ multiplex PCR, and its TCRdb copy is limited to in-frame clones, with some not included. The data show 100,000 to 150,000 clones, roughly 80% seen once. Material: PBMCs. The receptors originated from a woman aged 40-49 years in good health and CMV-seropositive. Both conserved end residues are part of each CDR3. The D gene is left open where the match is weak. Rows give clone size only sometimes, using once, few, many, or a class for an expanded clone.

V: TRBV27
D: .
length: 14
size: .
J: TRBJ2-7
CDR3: CASSLFAGTYEQYF
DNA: TGTGCCAGCAGTTTATTTGCAGGGACCTACGAGCAGTACTTC

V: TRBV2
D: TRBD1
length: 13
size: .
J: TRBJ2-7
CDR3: CASRGTVTYEQYF
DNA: TGTGCCAGCAGGGGGACAGTAACCTACGAGCAGTACTTC

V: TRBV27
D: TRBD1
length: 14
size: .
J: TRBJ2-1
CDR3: CASSLATGGNEQFF
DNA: TGTGCCAGCAGCCTCGCAACAGGGGGCAATGAGCAGTTCTTC

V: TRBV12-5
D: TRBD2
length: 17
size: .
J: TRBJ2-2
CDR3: CASEEGRTSGKTGELFF
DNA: TGTGCTAGTGAAGAAGGGCGGACTAGCGGGAAGACCGGGGAGCTGTTTTTT

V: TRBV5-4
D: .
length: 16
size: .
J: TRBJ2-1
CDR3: CASSLGGNDRGNEQFF
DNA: TGTGCCAGCAGCTTGGGCGGGAACGATCGGGGAAATGAGCAGTTCTTC

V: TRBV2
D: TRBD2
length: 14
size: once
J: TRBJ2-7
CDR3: CASRAGTSSYEQYF
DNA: TGTGCCAGCAGGGCCGGGACTAGCTCCTACGAGCAGTACTTC

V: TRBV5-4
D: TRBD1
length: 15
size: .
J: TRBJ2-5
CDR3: CASSFETGGLETQYF
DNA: TGTGCCAGCAGCTTCGAGACAGGGGGCCTTGAGACCCAGTACTTC

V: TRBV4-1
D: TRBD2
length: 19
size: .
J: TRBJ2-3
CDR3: CASSQESALASGKIDTQYF
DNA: TGCGCCAGCAGCCAAGAGAGTGCCTTGGCTAGCGGGAAAATAGATACGCAGTATTTT

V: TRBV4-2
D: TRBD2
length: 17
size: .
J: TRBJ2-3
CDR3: CASSQEGGDSWGDTQYF
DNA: TGTGCCAGCAGCCAAGAGGGAGGGGACTCCTGGGGGGATACGCAGTATTTT

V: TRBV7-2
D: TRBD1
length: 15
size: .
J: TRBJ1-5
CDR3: CASSHGQVSNQPQHF
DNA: TGTGCCAGCAGCCATGGACAGGTGAGCAATCAGCCCCAGCATTTT

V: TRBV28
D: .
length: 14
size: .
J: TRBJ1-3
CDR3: CASSPPGTGNTIYF
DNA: TGTGCCAGCAGTCCGCCAGGAACTGGAAACACCATATATTTT

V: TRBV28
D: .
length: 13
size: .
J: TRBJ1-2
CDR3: CASSLQGSGGYTF
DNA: TGTGCCAGCAGTTTACAGGGCTCTGGCGGCTACACCTTC

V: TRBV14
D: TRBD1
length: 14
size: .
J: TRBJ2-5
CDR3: CASSPWDRAWDQYF
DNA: TGTGCCAGCAGCCCCTGGGACAGGGCTTGGGACCAGTACTTC

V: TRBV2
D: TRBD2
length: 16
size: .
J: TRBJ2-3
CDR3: CASSERGAGSTDTQYF
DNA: TGTGCCAGCAGTGAAAGAGGAGCGGGGAGCACAGATACGCAGTATTTT

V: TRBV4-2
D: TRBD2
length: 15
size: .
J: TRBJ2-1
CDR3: CASSRRREAYNEQFF
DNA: TGTGCCAGCAGCCGACGGCGGGAGGCCTACAATGAGCAGTTCTTC

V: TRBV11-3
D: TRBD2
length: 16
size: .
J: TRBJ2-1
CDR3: CASSPAGTSSYNEQFF
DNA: TGTGCCAGCAGCCCTGCTGGGACTAGCTCCTACAATGAGCAGTTCTTC

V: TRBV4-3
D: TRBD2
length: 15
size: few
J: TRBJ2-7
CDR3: CASRRAAGVEYEQYF
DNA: TGCGCCAGCAGGCGAGCAGCGGGAGTCGAGTACGAGCAGTACTTC

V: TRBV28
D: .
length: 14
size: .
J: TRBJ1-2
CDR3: CASSLSGVNYGYTF
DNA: TGTGCCAGCAGTTTATCAGGGGTTAACTATGGCTACACCTTC

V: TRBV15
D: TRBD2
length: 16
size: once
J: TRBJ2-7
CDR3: CATSRDRGLEAHEQYF
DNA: TGTGCCACCAGCAGAGATAGGGGACTAGAAGCCCACGAGCAGTACTTC

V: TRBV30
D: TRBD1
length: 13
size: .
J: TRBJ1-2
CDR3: CAWNGQVPTGYTF
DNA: TGTGCCTGGAACGGACAGGTCCCGACTGGCTACACCTTC

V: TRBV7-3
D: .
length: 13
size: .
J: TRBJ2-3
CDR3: CASAPPGTDTQYF
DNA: TGTGCCAGCGCCCCCCCGGGAACAGATACGCAGTATTTT

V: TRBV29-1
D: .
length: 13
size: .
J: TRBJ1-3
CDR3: CSVGGLSGNTIYF
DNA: TGCAGCGTTGGAGGATTATCTGGAAACACCATATATTTT

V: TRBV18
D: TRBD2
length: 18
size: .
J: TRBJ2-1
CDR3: CASSPPTSGASSYNEQFF
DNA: TGTGCCAGCTCACCACCGACTAGCGGGGCGAGCTCCTACAATGAGCAGTTCTTC

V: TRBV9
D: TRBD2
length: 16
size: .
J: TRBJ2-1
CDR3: CASSVGSGSLSNEQFF
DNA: TGTGCCAGCAGCGTAGGTAGCGGGAGTTTATCCAATGAGCAGTTCTTC

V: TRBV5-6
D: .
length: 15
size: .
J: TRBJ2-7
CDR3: CASSLEASDYYEQYF
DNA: TGTGCCAGCAGCTTGGAAGCATCTGATTACTACGAGCAGTACTTC

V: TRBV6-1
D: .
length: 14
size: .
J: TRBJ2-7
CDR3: CASRTGTPTYEQYF
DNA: TGTGCCAGCAGGACCGGGACACCAACCTACGAGCAGTACTTC

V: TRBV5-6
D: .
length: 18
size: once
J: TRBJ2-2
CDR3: CASSLRIWAGYNTGELFF
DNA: TGTGCCAGCAGCCTCCGGATTTGGGCGGGCTATAACACCGGGGAGCTGTTTTTT

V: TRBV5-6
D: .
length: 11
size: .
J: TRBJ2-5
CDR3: CASSATETQYF
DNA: TGTGCCAGCAGCGCTACAGAGACCCAGTACTTC